This T cell receptor beta chain was sequenced for a study of control samples from healthy donors and cancer patients (dated by TCRdb to the early 2020s). The CDR3 runs 14 amino acids, cysteine and phenylalanine included. CDR3 DNA is the only sequence kept; it has 42 bases, read in frame from the first base. V is reduced by 0 bases and J by 4 bases, leaving a spacing of 7 bases between them. The germline V gene gives CDR1 as SGHDT and CDR2 as YYEEEE. In the case of this clone: The antigen this receptor binds is unknown. Per-base qualities were not stored, and no clone one base away is much larger.

Libraries were built with the immunoSEQ multiplex PCR assay. Drawn from immuneACCESS, this table holds only the in-frame rearrangements with V and J called that TCRdb kept. Clones are partly lost; checked studies trace under half to an unresolved V gene and leave the rest unexplained. The sample table contains roughly 120,000 clones; only one count was recorded for roughly 95% of them. The top ten hold 3.6% of the sample. Input material: blood. The clonotype was recovered from a man aged 25-45 years in good health. Here the chain combines TRBV5-6 and TRBJ1-4, with the D gene uncertain. The DNA sequence is given as TGTGCCAGCAGCTTGGAGACGGGTAATGAAAAACTGTTTTTT. This is translated as CASSLETGNEKLFF.